These T cell receptor beta chains were read from a single sample in a study of OX40 agonist ivuxolimab in advanced cancers. Data came from immunoSEQ multiplex PCR; TCRdb stores just in-frame clones and leaves some out. The sample yields 35,000 to 55,000 clones, just under 95% seen once. Sequenced here: CD4+ or CD8+ T cells sorted from blood, sampled in a trial of the OX40 agonist ivuxolimab. These receptors all stem from an adult with an advanced solid tumor such as melanoma, head and neck, liver or kidney cancer. Each CDR3 is given with its conserved first and last residue. A D gene is named only where the DNA matches it firmly. Some rows mark clone size as missing; the rest say once, few, many or name a class of expanded clone.

d_call,j_call,v_call,clone_size,cdr3_aa,cdr3_nt
-,TRBJ2-1,TRBV27,-,CASSLWASNEQFF,TGTGCCAGCAGTTTGTGGGCCTCCAATGAGCAGTTCTTC
-,TRBJ1-1,TRBV7-8,-,CASSLESFIELGGRITEAFF,TGTGCCAGCAGCTTAGAATCTTTTATTGAGCTGGGGGGGCGTATCACTGAAGCTTTCTTT
-,TRBJ2-7,TRBV5-4,-,CASSLGDSTYEQYF,TGTGCCAGCAGCTTGGGTGACAGCACCTACGAGCAGTACTTC
-,TRBJ1-2,TRBV6-6,-,CASSYRTDPIYGYTF,TGTGCCAGCAGTTATCGGACAGACCCCATCTATGGCTACACCTTC
-,TRBJ2-3,TRBV7-6,-,CASSLVGGGLSTDTQYF,TGTGCCAGCAGCTTAGTCGGGGGTGGACTTAGCACAGATACGCAGTATTTT
TRBD1,TRBJ1-4,TRBV28,-,CASRITGATNEKLFF,TGTGCCAGCAGGATAACAGGGGCAACTAATGAAAAACTGTTTTTT
-,TRBJ2-2,TRBV6-1,-,CASSDGGSAIGELFF,TGTGCCAGCAGTGACGGTGGGAGTGCGATCGGGGAGCTGTTTTTT
-,TRBJ1-4,TRBV9,-,CASNPGDVNEKLFF,TGTGCCAGCAATCCTGGGGATGTTAATGAAAAACTGTTTTTT
-,TRBJ1-5,TRBV4-3,-,CASSQVGNQPQHF,TGCGCCAGCAGCCAAGTGGGGAATCAGCCCCAGCATTTT
-,TRBJ1-1,TRBV11-2,few,CASSATNTEAFF,TGTGCCAGCAGCGCCACAAACACTGAAGCTTTCTTT
TRBD1,TRBJ2-1,TRBV11-2,-,CASSSGQGVYEQFF,TGTGCCAGCAGCTCGGGGCAGGGGGTTTATGAGCAGTTCTTC
-,TRBJ2-7,TRBV10-3,-,CAISERWGPPQQYEQYF,TGTGCCATCAGTGAGCGATGGGGTCCCCCACAGCAATACGAGCAGTACTTC
-,TRBJ1-2,TRBV6-5,-,CASSYRPDSNYGYTF,TGTGCCAGCAGCTACCGGCCCGACAGTAACTATGGCTACACCTTC
TRBD2,TRBJ2-5,TRBV28,-,CASSPGTSDIQETQYF,TGTGCCAGCAGTCCTGGGACTAGCGATATTCAAGAGACCCAGTACTTC
TRBD2,TRBJ2-7,TRBV27,once,CALTDWQRRGAINEQYF,TGTGCCTTGACTGACTGGCAAAGGCGGGGGGCGATAAACGAGCAGTACTTC
TRBD2,TRBJ2-2,TRBV27,-,CASSSGTSGTGELFF,TGTGCCAGCAGTTCAGGGACTAGCGGGACGGGGGAGCTGTTTTTT
-,TRBJ1-2,TRBV30,-,CAWVSGNINYGYTF,TGTGCCTGGGTTTCGGGGAACATTAACTATGGCTACACCTTC
TRBD1,TRBJ2-6,TRBV7-9,-,CASRKGTGDSSGANVLTF,TGTGCCAGCAGAAAAGGGACAGGGGATTCCTCTGGGGCCAACGTCCTGACTTTC
-,TRBJ2-7,TRBV28,-,CASSYRGGYEQYF,TGTGCCAGCAGTTACAGGGGAGGGTACGAGCAGTACTTC
TRBD1,TRBJ1-1,TRBV19,-,CASSFDRGRTEAFF,TGTGCCAGTAGCTTCGACAGGGGGAGGACTGAAGCTTTCTTT
-,TRBJ2-7,TRBV6-5,-,CASSPGTYEQYF,TGTGCCAGCAGCCCCGGGACCTACGAGCAGTACTTC
TRBD1,TRBJ2-7,TRBV10-3,-,CATTVDRGFEQYF,TGTGCCACCACAGTGGACAGGGGGTTCGAGCAGTACTTC
-,TRBJ1-1,TRBV5-1,-,CASSVSTGITEAFF,TGCGCCAGCAGCGTCTCGACAGGTATAACTGAAGCTTTCTTT
TRBD2,TRBJ2-1,TRBV19,-,CASSMGGLAAPNEQFF,TGTGCCAGTAGTATGGGGGGACTAGCGGCCCCCAATGAGCAGTTCTTC
-,TRBJ2-1,TRBV27,-,CASSLWGGGIEYNEQFF,TGTGCCAGCAGTTTATGGGGGGGCGGGATTGAGTACAATGAGCAGTTCTTC
-,TRBJ1-3,TRBV1,-,CTSSRVPRTGNTIYF,TGCACCAGCAGCCGCGTCCCGCGTACTGGAAACACCATATATTTT
TRBD2,TRBJ2-1,TRBV7-3,-,CASSLGTSSAYNEQFF,TGTGCCAGCAGCCTCGGGACTAGCAGCGCCTACAATGAGCAGTTCTTC
TRBD2,TRBJ2-7,TRBV27,-,CASSFYLAGAYEQYF,TGTGCCAGCAGTTTTTACCTAGCGGGAGCCTACGAGCAGTACTTC
TRBD1,TRBJ2-5,TRBV5-4,-,CASSLDRGQETQYF,TGTGCCAGCAGCTTGGACAGGGGTCAAGAGACCCAGTACTTC
TRBD1,TRBJ2-7,TRBV10-3,-,CAISPRDRDYEQYF,TGTGCCATCAGCCCTAGGGACAGGGACTACGAGCAGTACTTC
TRBD2,TRBJ2-7,TRBV5-1,-,CASSPSGTSYEQYF,TGCGCCAGCAGCCCGTCCGGGACTAGCTACGAGCAGTACTTC
-,TRBJ2-5,TRBV28,-,CASSFYRLGSETQYF,TGTGCCAGCAGTTTTTATCGGTTGGGGTCAGAGACCCAGTACTTC
TRBD2,TRBJ2-1,TRBV27,-,CASSLKDRPASGSLDEQFF,TGTGCCAGCAGTTTAAAGGACCGGCCGGCTAGCGGGAGTTTAGATGAGCAGTTCTTC
-,TRBJ2-4,TRBV7-8,-,CASSFPGPVKNIQYF,TGTGCCAGCAGCTTTCCAGGGCCGGTCAAAAACATTCAGTACTTC
TRBD2,TRBJ2-5,TRBV9,-,CASSISSGGFQETQYF,TGTGCCAGCAGCATTTCTAGCGGGGGATTCCAAGAGACCCAGTACTTC
-,TRBJ2-7,TRBV7-9,-,CASSLGGHTYEQYF,TGTGCCAGCAGCTTAGGAGGGCACACCTACGAGCAGTACTTC
-,TRBJ2-7,TRBV4-3,-,CASSTRWGLEQYF,TGCGCCAGCAGCACTCGTTGGGGCCTCGAGCAGTACTTC
TRBD1,TRBJ2-3,TRBV6-1,-,CASSETGQGLTDTQYF,TGTGCCAGCAGTGAAACGGGACAGGGGCTCACAGATACGCAGTATTTT
-,TRBJ2-7,TRBV7-2,-,CASSLDLQFSGTRSRPYF,TGTGCCAGCAGCTTAGACCTCCAGTTCTCCGGGACCCGCAGCCGGCCGTACTTC
-,TRBJ1-1,TRBV4-2,-,CASSQVARQNTEAFF,TGTGCCAGCAGCCAAGTGGCCAGGCAGAACACTGAAGCTTTCTTT
TRBD2,TRBJ2-1,TRBV28,-,CASSLSSGNNEQFF,TGTGCCAGCAGTCTTTCTAGCGGAAACAATGAGCAGTTCTTC
-,TRBJ2-5,TRBV5-1,-,CASSLPYQETQYF,TGCGCCAGCAGCTTGCCGTACCAAGAGACCCAGTACTTC
TRBD1,TRBJ2-7,TRBV28,-,CASQTGDYEQYF,TGTGCCAGCCAGACAGGGGACTACGAGCAGTACTTC
-,TRBJ2-5,TRBV13,-,CASSFRVETQYF,TGTGCCAGCAGCTTTCGAGTGGAGACCCAGTACTTC
-,TRBJ1-5,TRBV4-3,-,CASSQVRGAPNQPQHF,TGCGCCAGCAGCCAGGTACGGGGGGCGCCCAATCAGCCCCAGCATTTT
TRBD1,TRBJ1-5,TRBV5-6,-,CASSFGTGNQPQHF,TGTGCCAGCAGCTTCGGGACAGGGAATCAGCCCCAGCATTTT
TRBD2,TRBJ2-7,TRBV23-1,-,CASSQLVAGSSYEQYF,TGCGCCAGCAGTCAATTGGTAGCGGGGAGCTCCTACGAGCAGTACTTC